This TCR beta chain was retrieved from a study of OX40 agonist ivuxolimab in advanced cancers. Turning to the study itself: Of the participants, 40% had some prior anti-PD-1, anti-PD-L1 or anti-CTLA-4 therapy, which was allowed.

Assay used: immunoSEQ multiplex PCR; TCRdb lists only in-frame clones, some missing. The sample consists of tens of thousands of clones, around 92% of them appearing once. Trimming left V 3 bases short and J 4 bases short, with 4 bases between. In germline, CDR1 is WSHSY, CDR2 SAAADI. This CDR3 has 11 amino acids. General observations from the study: CD4+ T cells averaged fewer expanded clones than CD8+ T cells.

Concerning this clone itself: Its antigen is currently unknown.

The chain joins TRBV10-2 to TRBJ2-7; no clear D. The sequenced sample was CD4+ or CD8+ T cells sorted from blood, obtained in a trial of the OX40 agonist ivuxolimab. The clonotype originates from an adult with an advanced solid tumor such as melanoma, head and neck, liver or kidney cancer. CDR3 DNA: TGCGCCAGCAGTGATGGTTACGAGCAGTACTTC. This translates into CASSDGYEQYF.